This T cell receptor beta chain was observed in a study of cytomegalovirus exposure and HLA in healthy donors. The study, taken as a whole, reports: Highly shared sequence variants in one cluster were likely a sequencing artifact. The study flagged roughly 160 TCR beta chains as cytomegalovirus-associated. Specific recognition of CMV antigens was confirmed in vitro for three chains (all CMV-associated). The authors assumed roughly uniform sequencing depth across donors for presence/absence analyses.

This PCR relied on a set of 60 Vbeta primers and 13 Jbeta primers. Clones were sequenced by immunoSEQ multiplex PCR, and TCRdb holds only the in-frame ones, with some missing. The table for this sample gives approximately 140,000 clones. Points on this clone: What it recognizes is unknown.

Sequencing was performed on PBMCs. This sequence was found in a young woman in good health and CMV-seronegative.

CDR3 in amino acids: CSVIRLAEETQYF. DNA of the CDR3: TGCAGCGTTATTCGTCTAGCGGAAGAGACCCAGTACTTC. The chain uses TRBV29-1 and TRBJ2-5; 7 bases fit TRBD2. The CDR3 contains 13 residues. V lost 5 bases to trimming and J lost 3 bases; unmatched junction nucleotides: 6. Germline V gene data show CDR1 as SQVTM and CDR2 as ANQGSEA.